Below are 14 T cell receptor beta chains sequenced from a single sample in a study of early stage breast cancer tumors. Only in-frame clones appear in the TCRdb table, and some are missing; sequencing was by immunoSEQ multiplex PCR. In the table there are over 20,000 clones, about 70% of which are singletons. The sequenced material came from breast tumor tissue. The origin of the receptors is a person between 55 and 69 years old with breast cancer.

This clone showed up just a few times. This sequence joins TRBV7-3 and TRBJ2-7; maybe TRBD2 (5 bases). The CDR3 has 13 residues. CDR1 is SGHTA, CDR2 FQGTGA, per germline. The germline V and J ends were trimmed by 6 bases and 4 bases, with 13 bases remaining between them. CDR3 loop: CASSAGRGYEQYF. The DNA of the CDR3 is TGTGCCAGCAGTGCCGGACGGGGATACGAGCAGTACTTC.

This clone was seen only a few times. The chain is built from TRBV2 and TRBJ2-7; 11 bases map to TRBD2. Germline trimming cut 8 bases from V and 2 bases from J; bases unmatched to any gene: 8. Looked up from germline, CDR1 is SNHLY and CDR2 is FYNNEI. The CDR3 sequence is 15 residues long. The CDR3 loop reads CASGGLAGGTYEQYF. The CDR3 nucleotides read TGTGCCAGCGGGGGGCTAGCGGGAGGTACCTACGAGCAGTACTTC.

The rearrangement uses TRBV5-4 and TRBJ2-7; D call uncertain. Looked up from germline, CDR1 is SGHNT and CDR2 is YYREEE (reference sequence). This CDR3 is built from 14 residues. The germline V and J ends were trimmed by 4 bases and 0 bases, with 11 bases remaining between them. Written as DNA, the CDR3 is TGTGCCAGCAGCCCTCCAGGTTACTCCTACGAGCAGTACTTC. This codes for CASSPPGYSYEQYF. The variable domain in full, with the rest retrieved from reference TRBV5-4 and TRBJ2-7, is ETGVTQSPTHLIKTRGQQVTLRCSSQSGHNTVSWYQQALGQGPQFIFQYYREEENGRGNFPPRFSGLQFPNYSSELNVNALELDDSALYLCASSPPGYSYEQYFGPGTRLTVT.

The CDR3 region is CASSLLRLAGLQEQYF. The CDR3 DNA follows: TGTGCCAGCAGCTTACTCCGACTAGCGGGATTACAAGAGCAGTACTTC. This chain uses TRBV7-2 with TRBJ2-7; 11 bases align to TRBD2. Trimming removed 2 bases from V and 7 bases from J; junction bases left unmatched: 10. The CDR3 consists of 16 residues. CDR1 and CDR2 (germline): SGHTA, FQGNSA.

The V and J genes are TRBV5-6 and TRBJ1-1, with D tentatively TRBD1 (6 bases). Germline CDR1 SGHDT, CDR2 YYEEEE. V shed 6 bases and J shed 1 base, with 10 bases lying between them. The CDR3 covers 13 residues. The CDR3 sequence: CASILQGNTEAFF. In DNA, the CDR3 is TGTGCCAGCATCCTACAGGGGAACACTGAAGCTTTCTTT. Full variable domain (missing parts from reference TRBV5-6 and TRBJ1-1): DAGVTQSPTHLIKTRGQQVTLRCSPKSGHDTVSWYQQALGQGPQFIFQYYEEEERQRGNFPDRFSGHQFPNYSSELNVNALLLGDSALYLCASILQGNTEAFFGQGTRLTVV.

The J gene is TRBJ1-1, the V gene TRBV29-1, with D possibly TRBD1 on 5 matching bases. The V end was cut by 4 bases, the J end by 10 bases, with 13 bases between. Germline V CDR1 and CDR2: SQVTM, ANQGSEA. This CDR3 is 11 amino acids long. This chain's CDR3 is CSVAVGGVAFF. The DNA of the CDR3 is TGCAGCGTTGCGGTGGGAGGGGTAGCTTTCTTT.

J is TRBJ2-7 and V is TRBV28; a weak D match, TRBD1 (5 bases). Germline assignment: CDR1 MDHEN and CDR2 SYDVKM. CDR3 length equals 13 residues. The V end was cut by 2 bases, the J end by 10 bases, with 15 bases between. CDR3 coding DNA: TGTGCCAGCAGTTTACCCCCATGGCAGGGACAGTACTTC. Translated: CASSLPPWQGQYF.

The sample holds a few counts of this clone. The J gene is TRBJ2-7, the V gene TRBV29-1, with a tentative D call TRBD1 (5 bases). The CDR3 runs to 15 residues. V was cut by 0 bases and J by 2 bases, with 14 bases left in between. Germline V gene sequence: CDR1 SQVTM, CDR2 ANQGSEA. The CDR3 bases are TGCAGCGTTGAAGAGGACATCATTGGCGCCTACGAGCAGTACTTC. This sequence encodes CSVEEDIIGAYEQYF.

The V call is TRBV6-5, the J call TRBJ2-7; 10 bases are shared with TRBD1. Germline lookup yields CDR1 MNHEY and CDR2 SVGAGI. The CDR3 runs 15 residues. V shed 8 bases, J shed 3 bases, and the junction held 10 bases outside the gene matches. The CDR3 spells CASGGDRGRHYEQYF. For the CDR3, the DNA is TGTGCCAGCGGTGGGGACAGGGGTCGACACTACGAGCAGTACTTC.

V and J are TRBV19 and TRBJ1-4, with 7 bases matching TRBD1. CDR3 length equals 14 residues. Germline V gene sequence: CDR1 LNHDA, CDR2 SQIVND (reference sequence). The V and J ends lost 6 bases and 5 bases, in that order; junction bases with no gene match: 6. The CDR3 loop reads CASRPGQKNEKLFF. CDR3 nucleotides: TGTGCCAGTAGACCGGGACAGAAGAATGAAAAACTGTTTTTT.

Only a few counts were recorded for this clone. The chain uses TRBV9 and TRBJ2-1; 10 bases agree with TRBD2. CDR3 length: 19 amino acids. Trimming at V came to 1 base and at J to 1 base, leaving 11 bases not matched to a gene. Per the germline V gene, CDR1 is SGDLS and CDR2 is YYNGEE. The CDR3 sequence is CASSVSMRATSGSYNEQFF. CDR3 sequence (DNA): TGTGCCAGCAGCGTAAGTATGAGGGCGACTAGCGGGTCCTACAATGAGCAGTTCTTC.

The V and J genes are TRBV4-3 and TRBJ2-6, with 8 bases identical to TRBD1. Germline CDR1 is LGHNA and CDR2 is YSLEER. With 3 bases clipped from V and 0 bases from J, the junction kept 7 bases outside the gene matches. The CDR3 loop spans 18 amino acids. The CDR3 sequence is CASSHLEQGVSGANVLTF. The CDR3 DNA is TGCGCCAGCAGCCATCTGGAACAGGGGGTCTCTGGGGCCAACGTCCTGACTTTC.

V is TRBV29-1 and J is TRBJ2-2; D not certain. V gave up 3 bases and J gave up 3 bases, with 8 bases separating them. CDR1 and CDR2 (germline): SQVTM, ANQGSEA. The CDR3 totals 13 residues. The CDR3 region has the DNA TGCAGCGTTGAGACGGGTTACACCGGGGAGCTGTTTTTT. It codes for CSVETGYTGELFF.

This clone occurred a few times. CDR3 protein: CASSFRPLAGVDEQYF. In DNA form, the CDR3 reads TGTGCCAGCAGTTTTCGCCCTTTAGCGGGAGTCGACGAGCAGTACTTC. The chain links TRBV27 to TRBJ2-7; 9 nucleotides agree with TRBD2. The CDR3 is made up of 16 amino acids. The V and J ends lost 3 bases and 5 bases, in that order; junction bases with no gene match: 11. Looked up from germline, CDR1 is MNHEY and CDR2 is SMNVEV (reference sequence).